A selection of T cell receptor beta chains follows, all from one sample in a study of cytomegalovirus exposure and HLA in healthy donors. Method: immunoSEQ multiplex PCR; TCRdb's copy keeps in-frame clones and lacks some. Of 100,000 to 150,000 clones listed, 75% to 80% are singletons. The sequenced material came from PBMCs. Source of these receptors: a middle-aged man in good health and CMV-seronegative. CDR3s include the opening cysteine and the closing phenylalanine or tryptophan. Each record gives: CDR3 DNA, CDR3 protein, J gene, clone size, V gene, D gene. A D gene is named only where the DNA matches it firmly. Size is stated for part of the rows, as once, few or many counts, or as a class when the clone is expanded.

TGTGCCAGCAGTTACGGTCCTACCACAGATACGCAGTATTTT,CASSYGPTTDTQYF,TRBJ2-3,NA,TRBV6-6,NA
TGTGCCAGCAGTTACTCGGGCCTACGCAGTGGCTACACCTTC,CASSYSGLRSGYTF,TRBJ1-2,NA,TRBV6-6,NA
TGTGCCAGTAGTTCGGGACAAGGGGTGGATGAGCAGTTCTTC,CASSSGQGVDEQFF,TRBJ2-1,NA,TRBV19,NA
TGTGCCAGCGGTTCCGGACAAGAATGGGGAGGCTACACCTTC,CASGSGQEWGGYTF,TRBJ1-2,NA,TRBV2,NA
TGTGCCAGCAGCCAAAATGGACAGGGAGAGACCCAGTACTTC,CASSQNGQGETQYF,TRBJ2-5,NA,TRBV2,TRBD1
TGTGCCAGCAGGCCAGGGGTGGCCGGGGAGCTGTTTTTT,CASRPGVAGELFF,TRBJ2-2,NA,TRBV27,NA
TGTGCCAGCAGCCACGCGGGGAAGGGCACAGATACGCAGTATTTT,CASSHAGKGTDTQYF,TRBJ2-3,NA,TRBV14,NA
TGTGCCAGCAGTTTGGGCTACCGATCACCCCTCCACTTT,CASSLGYRSPLHF,TRBJ1-6,NA,TRBV27,NA
TGTGCCAGCAGCCCTGGGACAGGGGGTTCACCCCTCCACTTT,CASSPGTGGSPLHF,TRBJ1-6,NA,TRBV4-2,TRBD1
TGTGCTAGTGGTTTGGGACCCCGGGACAGGGGATACGAGCAGTACTTC,CASGLGPRDRGYEQYF,TRBJ2-7,NA,TRBV12-5,TRBD1
TGTGCCAGCAGCGTAGAGGTGGGCCACTATGGCTACACCTTC,CASSVEVGHYGYTF,TRBJ1-2,NA,TRBV9,NA
TGTGCCAGCAGTGTGGACACCTACGAGCAGTACTTC,CASSVDTYEQYF,TRBJ2-7,NA,TRBV6-6,NA
TGTGCCAGCTCACCGACAGGGAAAAATGGAAACACCATATATTTT,CASSPTGKNGNTIYF,TRBJ1-3,NA,TRBV18,TRBD1
TGTGCCTTGGAACGGGACAGAAACACTGAAGCTTTCTTT,CALERDRNTEAFF,TRBJ1-1,NA,TRBV6-6,TRBD1
TGTGCCAGCATGCGGGGGGCCTCTTTGTTAGGGGCCAACGTCCTGACTTTC,CASMRGASLLGANVLTF,TRBJ2-6,few,TRBV9,TRBD2
TGTGCCAGCAGTGACAGGGCCCAATATGAAGCTTTCTTT,CASSDRAQYEAFF,TRBJ1-1,few,TRBV6-1,NA
TGTGCCAGCAGCTTTGGATCGGGCACCGGGGAGCTGTTTTTT,CASSFGSGTGELFF,TRBJ2-2,NA,TRBV7-3,NA
TGTGCCAGCAGTGACGGAGACGGGTCCACCGGGGAGCTGTTTTTT,CASSDGDGSTGELFF,TRBJ2-2,NA,TRBV6-4,NA
TGTGCCAGCAGCCTGGGGACAGGGGGCTTTTGGGATGGCTACACCTTC,CASSLGTGGFWDGYTF,TRBJ1-2,few,TRBV5-5,TRBD1
TGTGCCAGCAGTTACTCCGAGCGCTCTGGAAACACCATATATTTT,CASSYSERSGNTIYF,TRBJ1-3,NA,TRBV6-6,NA
TGTGCCAGCAGCTTAGACCAGGATAGCAATCAGCCCCAGCATTTT,CASSLDQDSNQPQHF,TRBJ1-5,NA,TRBV7-9,NA
TGTGCCAGTAAGGAGAGAAGGAATTCACCCCTCCACTTT,CASKERRNSPLHF,TRBJ1-6,NA,TRBV19,NA
TGTGCCAGCAGCCCAGGACTAGTCATTGAGCAGTTCTTC,CASSPGLVIEQFF,TRBJ2-1,NA,TRBV5-4,TRBD2
TGTGCCAGTAGGGACCGGGGGGACGGAACTAATGAAAAACTGTTTTTT,CASRDRGDGTNEKLFF,TRBJ1-4,NA,TRBV19,NA
TGCGCCAGCAGCCAAGGGACAGTTGGTCAAGAGACCCAGTACTTC,CASSQGTVGQETQYF,TRBJ2-5,few,TRBV4-3,NA
TGTGCCAGCAGTCCCCCGGGACAGGGACTCTACGAGCAGTACTTC,CASSPPGQGLYEQYF,TRBJ2-7,NA,TRBV28,TRBD1
TGTGCCAGCCGGAGACAGGGTGGAGAGACCCAGTACTTC,CASRRQGGETQYF,TRBJ2-5,NA,TRBV14,TRBD1
TGTGCCAGCAGCAGCTGGACTAGCGGACTCCCGTCCCAGTACTTC,CASSSWTSGLPSQYF,TRBJ2-5,NA,TRBV5-6,TRBD2
TGTGCCAGTAGTATATTTAGGGGGAGTCAGCCCCAGCATTTT,CASSIFRGSQPQHF,TRBJ1-5,NA,TRBV19,NA
TGTTCCAGCAGCTTAGGTCAGGTGAATTCACCCCTCCACTTT,CSSSLGQVNSPLHF,TRBJ1-6,NA,TRBV7-9,NA
TGTGCCATCGCAACTGGACTGGAAGAGACCCAGTACTTC,CAIATGLEETQYF,TRBJ2-5,few,TRBV10-3,NA
TGTGCCTGGACGACCGGGACAGGGTCTTCTTCACCCCTCCACTTT,CAWTTGTGSSSPLHF,TRBJ1-6,NA,TRBV30,TRBD1
TGTGCCAGCAGTGAATTGAGAATAGGCGGTGAGCAGTTCTTC,CASSELRIGGEQFF,TRBJ2-1,NA,TRBV2,NA
TGTGCCAGCAGCGTAGCCGGGACAGGGTCATCGGAGCAGTACTTC,CASSVAGTGSSEQYF,TRBJ2-7,NA,TRBV9,TRBD1
TGCAGCGTTGACAGGGGGCCCACTGAAGCTTTCTTT,CSVDRGPTEAFF,TRBJ1-1,NA,TRBV29-1,TRBD1
TGTGCCAGCAGCTTAGAGGGAGCGGGGGCCCTCACAGATACGCAGTATTTT,CASSLEGAGALTDTQYF,TRBJ2-3,NA,TRBV11-2,TRBD2
TGTGCCAGCAGCCTCGGACGGGGGGGCGCGTCCTACAATGAGCAGTTCTTC,CASSLGRGGASYNEQFF,TRBJ2-1,few,TRBV11-3,TRBD2
TGTGCCAGCAGCTTAGTGGCAGGTGGTGAAAAACTGTTTTTT,CASSLVAGGEKLFF,TRBJ1-4,NA,TRBV7-9,NA
TGTGCCAGCAGCCTCCTTCGCGTGGCAGGCGTCTACGAGCAGTACTTC,CASSLLRVAGVYEQYF,TRBJ2-7,NA,TRBV7-9,NA
TGTGCCTGGAGTGTACTATTTCGGACAGGGGGATCCTACGAGCAGTACTTC,CAWSVLFRTGGSYEQYF,TRBJ2-7,NA,TRBV30,TRBD1
TGTGCCAGCAGCTTGGGGGACAGGGATAAGGAGACCCAGTACTTC,CASSLGDRDKETQYF,TRBJ2-5,NA,TRBV11-2,TRBD1
TGTGCCACCAGCAGGCAACTGACAGGGAACACTGAAGCTTTCTTT,CATSRQLTGNTEAFF,TRBJ1-1,NA,TRBV15,NA
TGTGCCAGCAGCTACCTAGGGACAGGGGCTGGCCCTGGGGCCAACGTCCTGACTTTC,CASSYLGTGAGPGANVLTF,TRBJ2-6,NA,TRBV7-3,TRBD1
TGTGCCAGTGCGGGTATAAACTATGGCTACACCTTC,CASAGINYGYTF,TRBJ1-2,NA,TRBV6-1,NA
TGTGCCAGCAGCCTCACCGGGACAGGCAATCAGCCCCAGCATTTT,CASSLTGTGNQPQHF,TRBJ1-5,NA,TRBV5-6,TRBD1
TGTGCCAGCAGCTTACAGGCTGCCTCTGGAAACACCATATATTTT,CASSLQAASGNTIYF,TRBJ1-3,NA,TRBV7-6,NA
TGTGCCAGCACGAAGGACAGGGGATACGAGCAGTACTTC,CASTKDRGYEQYF,TRBJ2-7,few,TRBV2,TRBD1